The T cell receptor beta chain described here comes from a study of T cells in Graves' hyperthyroidism and ophthalmopathy. The CDR3 is 14 amino acids. The V gene lost 7 bases and the J gene lost 5 bases, with 19 bases spanning the gap. CDR1 is SQVTM and CDR2 is ANQGSEA in the germline V gene. TCR beta CDR3 regions were amplified from RNA. The primer set for the first-round RT-PCR of the TCR CDR3 was HTBI. MiXCR was run by TCRdb on the multiplex PCR reads, yielding one entry per CDR3 protein. The data hold a few hundred thousand distinct CDR3 sequences, with roughly 13% observed a single time. The clonotype was recovered from a woman under 30 with Graves' hyperthyroidism. V usage is TRBV29-1 and J usage is TRBJ2-3; either TRBD1 or TRBD2 may supply D (5 bases each). The sequenced material came from blood. CDR3 sequence: CSGLRDHLEDTQYF. DNA for the CDR3: TGCAGCGGGCTCCGGGACCACCTCGAAGATACGCAGTATTTT.